A selection of T cell receptor beta chains follows, all from one sample in a study of neurological immune-mediated disorders. TCRdb reanalysed the 5' RACE reads using MiXCR and keeps one entry per CDR3 protein. The sample holds 65,000 to 95,000 distinct CDR3 sequences, approximately 5.8% seen once. The source material was PBMCs. The receptors were sampled from a woman aged 55-70 years with multiple sclerosis. CDR3s include the opening cysteine and the closing phenylalanine or tryptophan. Fields, in order: CDR3 protein, J gene, V gene.

CDR3aa: CASSYPGGGSYEQYF; j_gene: TRBJ2-7; v_gene: TRBV6-5
CDR3aa: CASRVDREGQPQHF; j_gene: TRBJ1-5; v_gene: TRBV2
CDR3aa: CASSVAQGPPTYEQYF; j_gene: TRBJ2-7; v_gene: TRBV9
CDR3aa: CSARGQGAPHNEQFF; j_gene: TRBJ2-1; v_gene: TRBV20-1
CDR3aa: CSAMNRDHLSVDTQYF; j_gene: TRBJ2-3; v_gene: TRBV20-1
CDR3aa: CASSSYPGTGELFF; j_gene: TRBJ2-2; v_gene: TRBV7-9
CDR3aa: CASSLGAGGKNTEAFF; j_gene: TRBJ1-1; v_gene: TRBV5-1
CDR3aa: CSAYTGSGEKLFF; j_gene: TRBJ1-4; v_gene: TRBV20-1
CDR3aa: CSVEDPPGGAGGYTF; j_gene: TRBJ1-2; v_gene: TRBV29-1
CDR3aa: CSVPGTDGDTQYF; j_gene: TRBJ2-3; v_gene: TRBV29-1
CDR3aa: CASSSVLSYEQYF; j_gene: TRBJ2-7; v_gene: TRBV6-5
CDR3aa: CASSLEDRGSYTF; j_gene: TRBJ1-2; v_gene: TRBV7-9
CDR3aa: CATSSGSTDTQYF; j_gene: TRBJ2-3; v_gene: TRBV15
CDR3aa: CSVGGTNSNQPQHF; j_gene: TRBJ1-5; v_gene: TRBV29-1
CDR3aa: CATSSRGGTALEQYF; j_gene: TRBJ2-7; v_gene: TRBV15
CDR3aa: CASSYSAGGSYEQYF; j_gene: TRBJ2-7; v_gene: TRBV6-5
CDR3aa: CATGQGAETQYF; j_gene: TRBJ2-5; v_gene: TRBV6-2/TRBV6-3
CDR3aa: CASSQVGQFGNTIYF; j_gene: TRBJ1-3; v_gene: TRBV4-1
CDR3aa: CASSYERGQTDTQYF; j_gene: TRBJ2-3; v_gene: TRBV6-5
CDR3aa: CASSQNRGETQYF; j_gene: TRBJ2-5; v_gene: TRBV6-5
CDR3aa: CASSRQGAADGYTF; j_gene: TRBJ1-2; v_gene: TRBV6-6
CDR3aa: CASSFVRGVKETQYF; j_gene: TRBJ2-5; v_gene: TRBV5-1
CDR3aa: CASTLAGGDYTIYF; j_gene: TRBJ1-3; v_gene: TRBV12-3/TRBV12-4
CDR3aa: CASSLGAGGSGEQFF; j_gene: TRBJ2-1; v_gene: TRBV5-5